These T cell receptor beta chains were read from a single sample in a study of shared clonotypes between healthy human individuals. The method was immunoSEQ multiplex PCR; TCRdb's version includes in-frame clones alone and lacks a portion of them. The data contain hundreds of thousands of clones, over 65% of them seen just once; the ten biggest clones take up approximately 1.6%. Source material: memory CD4+ T cells sorted from blood. These receptors were taken from a woman aged 25 to 45 in good health. CDR3s include the opening cysteine and the closing phenylalanine or tryptophan. A D gene is named only where the DNA matches it firmly. Size is omitted from some rows. Given values are once, few, many or a class for expanded clones.

>few|TRBV27|TRBD1|TRBJ2-5
CASRKDRGHETQYF
TGTGCCAGCAGAAAGGACAGGGGGCATGAGACCCAGTACTTC
>-|TRBV5-1|TRBD2|TRBJ2-5
CASSTTSGAQETQYF
TGCGCCAGCAGCACGACTAGCGGAGCCCAAGAGACCCAGTACTTC
>-|TRBV7-2|TRBD1|TRBJ2-3
CASRLVRDRDTDTQYF
TGTGCCAGCAGATTAGTCAGGGACAGGGACACAGATACGCAGTATTTT
>few|TRBV4-1|TRBD2|TRBJ2-7
CASSPGGKLSSGRPTYEQYF
TGCGCCAGCAGCCCGGGAGGAAAGTTGTCTAGCGGGAGACCCACCTACGAGCAGTACTTC
>many|TRBV7-9|-|TRBJ2-2
CASSLDEGGELFF
TGTGCCAGCAGCTTAGATGAAGGCGGGGAGCTGTTTTTT
>-|TRBV19|-|TRBJ2-1
CASSWGRSSYNEQFF
TGTGCCAGTAGTTGGGGACGAAGCTCCTACAATGAGCAGTTCTTC
>-|TRBV28|TRBD2|TRBJ2-7
CASLHGGSSGSSFYEQYF
TGTGCCAGCTTACATGGGGGGTCTAGCGGGAGTTCATTCTACGAGCAGTACTTC
>-|TRBV7-2|TRBD2|TRBJ2-7
CASSLGGTSGRGEQYF
TGTGCCAGCAGCTTAGGTGGGACTAGCGGGAGAGGCGAGCAGTACTTC
>once|TRBV5-4|-|TRBJ2-3
CASGGRGSDTQYF
TGTGCCTCCGGGGGGCGTGGTTCAGATACGCAGTATTTT
>-|TRBV28|TRBD1|TRBJ2-2
CASQGQPNTGELFF
TGTGCCAGTCAGGGACAGCCGAACACCGGGGAGCTGTTTTTT
>-|TRBV19|-|TRBJ2-1
CASSKQPGFEQFF
TGTGCCAGTAGTAAGCAGCCAGGTTTTGAGCAGTTCTTC
>many|TRBV6-6|-|TRBJ1-5
CASSPMDSSNQPQHF
TGTGCCAGCAGTCCAATGGACAGCTCCAATCAGCCCCAGCATTTT
>-|TRBV7-3|-|TRBJ2-5
CASSFQGSQETQYF
TGTGCCAGCAGCTTTCAGGGAAGCCAAGAGACCCAGTACTTC
>-|TRBV28|-|TRBJ1-5
CASSLAAGDNQPQHF
TGTGCCAGCAGTTTAGCGGCAGGAGACAATCAGCCCCAGCATTTT
>-|TRBV7-9|TRBD1|TRBJ2-7
CASSSFTGAHEQYF
TGTGCCAGCAGCTCTTTTACAGGGGCCCACGAGCAGTACTTC
>-|TRBV27|-|TRBJ2-3
CASSFPGTDTQYF
TGTGCCAGCAGTTTTCCCGGCACAGATACGCAGTATTTT
>-|TRBV4-1|-|TRBJ2-3
CASSQDFQSADTQYF
TGCGCCAGCAGCCAAGATTTTCAGTCAGCAGATACGCAGTATTTT
>few|TRBV2|TRBD1|TRBJ1-1
CASSGRGTGYTNTEAFF
TGTGCCAGCAGTGGCCGTGGGACAGGGTATACCAACACTGAAGCTTTCTTT
>-|TRBV15|-|TRBJ2-7
CATSLYPSEGTAAYEQYF
TGTGCCACCAGCCTATACCCCTCGGAGGGGACAGCGGCCTACGAGCAGTACTTC
>-|TRBV7-2|TRBD2|TRBJ2-7
CASSSRTSGSINEQYF
TGTGCCAGCAGCTCCCGGACTAGCGGGAGTATAAACGAGCAGTACTTC
>-|TRBV30|-|TRBJ2-7
CAWSFLGYEQYF
TGTGCCTGGAGTTTTCTGGGCTACGAGCAGTACTTC
>-|TRBV18|TRBD2|TRBJ2-1
CASSHGTSGRFYNEQFF
TGTGCCAGCTCCCACGGGACTAGCGGACGCTTCTACAATGAGCAGTTCTTC
>-|TRBV15|TRBD1|TRBJ1-2
CATSPSGDRGRGGYTF
TGTGCCACCAGTCCGTCGGGGGACAGGGGGCGGGGTGGCTACACCTTC
>-|TRBV11-2|TRBD2|TRBJ2-1
CASGPSGNYNEQFF
TGTGCCAGCGGGCCTAGCGGGAATTACAATGAGCAGTTCTTC
>once|TRBV7-3|-|TRBJ2-2
CASSPSGTLRGELFF
TGTGCCAGCAGCCCGAGTGGGACTCTACGCGGGGAGCTGTTTTTT
>-|TRBV28|-|TRBJ1-1
CASSLPPHTEAFF
TGTGCCAGCAGTTTACCTCCGCACACTGAAGCTTTCTTT
>-|TRBV6-4|-|TRBJ2-5
CASTFERPHYQETQYF
TGTGCCAGCACTTTCGAACGACCGCACTACCAAGAGACCCAGTACTTC
>-|TRBV13|-|TRBJ1-3
CASSLEAGAGNTIYF
TGTGCCAGCAGCTTAGAAGCGGGAGCGGGAAACACCATATATTTT
>-|TRBV29-1|TRBD1|TRBJ2-5
CSVAGTEQETQYF
TGCAGCGTCGCCGGGACAGAGCAAGAGACCCAGTACTTC
>-|TRBV19|-|TRBJ1-3
CASSSATISGNTIYF
TGTGCCAGTAGCTCGGCCACCATCTCTGGAAACACCATATATTTT
>-|TRBV5-1|-|TRBJ2-7
CASHGEYEQYF
TGCGCCAGCCACGGGGAGTACGAGCAGTACTTC
>-|TRBV30|TRBD2|TRBJ2-1
CAWSLLAGEGYNEQFF
TGTGCCTGGAGTTTATTAGCGGGAGAAGGTTACAATGAGCAGTTCTTC
>once|TRBV4-2|TRBD2|TRBJ2-2
CASSLEGGPSSEELFF
TGTGCCAGCAGCCTGGAGGGAGGGCCCTCGTCCGAGGAGCTGTTTTTT
>-|TRBV6-5|TRBD2|TRBJ2-7
CASSYSLAEPYEQYF
TGTGCCAGCAGTTACTCACTAGCGGAACCCTACGAGCAGTACTTC
>-|TRBV27|-|TRBJ2-7
CASSWVEQYF
TGTGCCAGCAGTTGGGTCGAGCAGTACTTC
>-|TRBV5-8|-|TRBJ1-2
CASSPTDNYGYTF
TGTGCCAGCAGTCCGACAGATAACTATGGCTACACCTTC
>-|TRBV10-2|TRBD1|TRBJ2-5
CATGQGQETQYF
TGCGCCACGGGACAGGGTCAAGAGACCCAGTACTTC
>-|TRBV9|-|TRBJ1-2
CASSGGRTGFWYGYTF
TGTGCCAGCAGCGGCGGACGGACCGGTTTCTGGTATGGCTACACCTTC
>many|TRBV2|-|TRBJ2-3
CASGPRRSSTDTQYF
TGTGCCAGTGGCCCGCGGAGATCTAGCACAGATACGCAGTATTTT
>-|TRBV7-2|-|TRBJ2-3
CASSSQALSTDTQYF
TGTGCCAGCAGCTCCCAGGCGCTGAGCACAGATACGCAGTATTTT
>few|TRBV7-8|-|TRBJ1-1
CASSLEHQGSAGTNTEAFF
TGTGCCAGCAGCTTAGAACACCAGGGATCGGCTGGCACGAACACTGAAGCTTTCTTT
>-|TRBV5-1|-|TRBJ2-1
CASSLKWGNNEQFF
TGCGCCAGCAGCTTGAAATGGGGCAACAATGAGCAGTTCTTC
>few|TRBV9|TRBD2|TRBJ2-2
CASSLLAGGNTGELFF
TGTGCCAGCAGCTTACTAGCGGGAGGGAACACCGGGGAGCTGTTTTTT
>-|TRBV11-2|TRBD2|TRBJ2-5
CASSLALAGETQYF
TGTGCCAGCAGCTTAGCCCTAGCGGGCGAGACCCAGTACTTC
>-|TRBV25-1|-|TRBJ2-3
CASSNPAASTDTQYF
TGTGCCAGCAGTAACCCAGCGGCCAGCACAGATACGCAGTATTTT
>-|TRBV7-6|TRBD2|TRBJ2-3
CASSSNTPGTSGRLGTDTQYF
TGTGCCAGCAGCTCAAATACACCCGGGACTAGCGGGAGGTTGGGAACAGATACGCAGTATTTT
>-|TRBV7-2|-|TRBJ2-1
CASSLAGTYNEQFF
TGTGCCAGCAGCTTAGCCGGGACTTACAATGAGCAGTTCTTC
>-|TRBV7-9|TRBD2|TRBJ2-5
CASSLGGTSGRSTQETQYF
TGTGCCAGCAGCTTAGGTGGGACTAGCGGGAGATCAACCCAAGAGACCCAGTACTTC
>once|TRBV19|TRBD1|TRBJ1-1
CASSPNTGGAAEAFF
TGTGCCAGTAGTCCTAATACAGGGGGCGCGGCTGAAGCTTTCTTT
>-|TRBV5-1|-|TRBJ2-2
CASSLAHSSNTGELFF
TGCGCCAGCAGCTTGGCCCACAGCTCGAACACCGGGGAGCTGTTTTTT
>-|TRBV7-2|TRBD1|TRBJ2-5
CASSRQGGQETQYF
TGTGCCAGCAGCAGACAGGGCGGACAAGAGACCCAGTACTTC
>-|TRBV29-1|-|TRBJ2-3
CSAEKYTDTQYF
TGCAGCGCCGAAAAGTACACAGATACGCAGTATTTT
>few|TRBV11-2|-|TRBJ2-3
CASSYAGDTTTQYF
TGTGCCAGCAGCTACGCGGGGGACACGACAACTCAGTATTTT
>-|TRBV7-9|-|TRBJ1-4
CASSPGKANEKLFF
TGTGCCAGCAGCCCAGGGAAGGCTAATGAAAAACTGTTTTTT
>-|TRBV7-2|-|TRBJ2-2
CASSSQLHAGAGELFF
TGTGCCAGCAGCTCCCAACTACACGCTGGGGCCGGGGAGCTGTTTTTT